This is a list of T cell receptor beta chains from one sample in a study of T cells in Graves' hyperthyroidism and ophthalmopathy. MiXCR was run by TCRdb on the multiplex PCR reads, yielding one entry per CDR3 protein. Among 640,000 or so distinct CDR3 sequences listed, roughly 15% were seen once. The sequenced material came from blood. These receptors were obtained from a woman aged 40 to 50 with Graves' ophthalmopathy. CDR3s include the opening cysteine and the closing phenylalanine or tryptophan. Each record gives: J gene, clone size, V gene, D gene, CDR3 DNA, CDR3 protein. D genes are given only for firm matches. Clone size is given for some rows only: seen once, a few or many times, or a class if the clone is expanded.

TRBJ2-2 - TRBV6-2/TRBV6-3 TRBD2 TGTGCCAGCAGTCCAGCTAATAGCGGGACCGGGGAGCTGTTTTTT CASSPANSGTGELFF
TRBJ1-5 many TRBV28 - TGTGCCAGCAGCTCAACTCCCTCTCCAGACAATCAGCCCCAGCATTTT CASSSTPSPDNQPQHF
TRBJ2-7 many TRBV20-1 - TGCAGTGCTAGCCGGGGCGGGACGGTCTACGAGCAGTACTTC CSASRGGTVYEQYF
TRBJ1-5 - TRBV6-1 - TGTGCCAGCAGCCCCGCAAGGGGATATAGCAATCAGCCCCAGCATTTT CASSPARGYSNQPQHF
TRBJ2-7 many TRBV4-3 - TGCGCCAGCAGCCAATACGGAGGAAACTACGAGCAGTACTTC CASSQYGGNYEQYF
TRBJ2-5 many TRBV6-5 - TGTGCCAGCAGCTGGACAGCACTCCAAGAGACCCAGTACTTC CASSWTALQETQYF
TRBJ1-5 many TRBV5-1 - TGCGCCAGCAGCTTGGAAGGGTGGGATGGCAATCAGCCCCAGCATTTT CASSLEGWDGNQPQHF
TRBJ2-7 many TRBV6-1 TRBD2 TGTGCCAGCAGTCAACTAGCGGCCTCCTACGAGCAGTACTTC CASSQLAASYEQYF
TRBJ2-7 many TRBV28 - TGTGCCAGCAGTTTCCGGGGACGAAGGGGGGAGCAGTACTTC CASSFRGRRGEQYF
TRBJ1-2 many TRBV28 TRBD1 TGTGCCAGCAGTTTAGGGACAGGGACCTATGGCTACACCTTC CASSLGTGTYGYTF
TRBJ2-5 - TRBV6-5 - TGTGCCAGCAGTTACTCGATTCGGAGAGGAGAGACCCAGTACTTC CASSYSIRRGETQYF
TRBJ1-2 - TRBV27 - TGTGCCAGCAGTCCCCGGCTCGGACAGCCGGTGGGCTATGGCTACACCTTC CASSPRLGQPVGYGYTF
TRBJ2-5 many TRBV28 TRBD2 TGTGCCAGCAGCCGGACTAGCGGGGGGCAAGAGACCCAGTACTTC CASSRTSGGQETQYF
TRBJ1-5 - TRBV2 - TGTGCCAGCAATGGGGGGACGAGCAATCAGCCCCAGCATTTT CASNGGTSNQPQHF
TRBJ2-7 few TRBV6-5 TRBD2 TGTGCCAGCAGTTACTTGGGGACTAGCGGGAGAATGAACTTC CASSYLGTSGRMNF
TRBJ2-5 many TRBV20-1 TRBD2 TGCAGTGCCGAGAGTGGGCTAGCGGGAGCTCAAGAGACCCAGTACTTC CSAESGLAGAQETQYF
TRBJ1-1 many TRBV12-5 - TGTGCTAGTGGTCCCGACGGGAACACTGAAGCTTTCTTT CASGPDGNTEAFF
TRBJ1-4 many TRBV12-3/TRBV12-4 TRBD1 TGTGCCAGCAGTTCTCCGGGACAGGCTCTGCATTTT CASSSPGQALHF
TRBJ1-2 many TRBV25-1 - TGTGCCAGCAGTGAACCCACCCGAACAGGGAAGGGTGGCTACACCTTC CASSEPTRTGKGGYTF
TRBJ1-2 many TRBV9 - TGTGCCAGCAGCGTAGTGGACAACTATGGCTACACCTTC CASSVVDNYGYTF
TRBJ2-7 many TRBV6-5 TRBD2 TGTGCCAGCAGTTACGGCCTAGCGGGAGGAGGCGAGCAGTACTTC CASSYGLAGGGEQYF
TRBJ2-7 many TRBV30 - TGTGCCTGGAGTTACCTTGGGACCGCCGCCGAGCAGTACTTC CAWSYLGTAAEQYF
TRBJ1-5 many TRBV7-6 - TGTGCCAGCAGCCCTTACTGGGGGGATCAGCCCCAGCATTTT CASSPYWGDQPQHF
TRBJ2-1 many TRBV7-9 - TGTGCCAGCAGCCTAGAAAATGAGCAGTTCTTC CASSLENEQFF